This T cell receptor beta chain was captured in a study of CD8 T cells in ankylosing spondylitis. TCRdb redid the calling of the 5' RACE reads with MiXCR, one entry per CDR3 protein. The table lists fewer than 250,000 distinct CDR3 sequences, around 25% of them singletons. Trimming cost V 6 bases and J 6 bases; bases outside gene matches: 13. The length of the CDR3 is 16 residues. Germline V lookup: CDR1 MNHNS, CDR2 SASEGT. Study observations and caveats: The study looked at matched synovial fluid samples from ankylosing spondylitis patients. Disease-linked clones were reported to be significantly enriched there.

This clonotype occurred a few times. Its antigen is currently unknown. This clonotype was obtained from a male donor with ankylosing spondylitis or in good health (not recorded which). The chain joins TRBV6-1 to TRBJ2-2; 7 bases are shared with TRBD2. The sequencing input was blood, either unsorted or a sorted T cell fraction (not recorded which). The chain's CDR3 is CASSRPTSDSPGELFF. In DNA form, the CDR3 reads TGTGCCAGCAGCCGCCCCACTAGCGATTCGCCCGGGGAGCTGTTTTTT.